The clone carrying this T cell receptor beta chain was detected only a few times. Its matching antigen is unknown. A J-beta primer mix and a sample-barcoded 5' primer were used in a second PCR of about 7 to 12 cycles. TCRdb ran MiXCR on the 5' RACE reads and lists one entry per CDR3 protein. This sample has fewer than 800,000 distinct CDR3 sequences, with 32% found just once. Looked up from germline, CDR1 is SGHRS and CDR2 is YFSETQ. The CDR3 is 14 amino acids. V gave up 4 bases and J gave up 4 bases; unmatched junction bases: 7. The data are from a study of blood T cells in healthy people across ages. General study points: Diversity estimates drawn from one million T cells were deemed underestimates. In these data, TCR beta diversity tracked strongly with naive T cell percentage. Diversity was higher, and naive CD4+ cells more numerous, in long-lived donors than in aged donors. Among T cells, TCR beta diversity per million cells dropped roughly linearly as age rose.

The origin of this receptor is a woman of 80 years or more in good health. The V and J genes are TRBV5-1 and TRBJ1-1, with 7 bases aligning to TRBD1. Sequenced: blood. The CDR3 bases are TGCGCCAGCAGCCGACAGGGTCGGAGCACTGAAGCTTTCTTT. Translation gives CASSRQGRSTEAFF. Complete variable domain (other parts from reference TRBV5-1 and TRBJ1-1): KAGVTQTPRYLIKTRGQQVTLSCSPISGHRSVSWYQQTPGQGLQFLFEYFSETQRNKGNFPGRFSGRQFSNSRSEMNVSTLELGDSALYLCASSRQGRSTEAFFGQGTRLTVV.